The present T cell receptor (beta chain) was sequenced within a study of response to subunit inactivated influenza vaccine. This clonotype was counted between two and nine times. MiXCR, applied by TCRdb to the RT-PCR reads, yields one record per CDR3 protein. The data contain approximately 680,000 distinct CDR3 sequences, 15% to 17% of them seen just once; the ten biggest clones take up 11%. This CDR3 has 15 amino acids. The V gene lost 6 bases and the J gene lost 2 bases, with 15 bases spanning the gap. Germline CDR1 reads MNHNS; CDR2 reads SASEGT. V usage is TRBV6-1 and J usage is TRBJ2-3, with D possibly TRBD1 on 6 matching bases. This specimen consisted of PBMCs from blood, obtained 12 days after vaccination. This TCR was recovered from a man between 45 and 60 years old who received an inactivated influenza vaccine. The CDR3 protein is CASSPPGAPTDTQYF. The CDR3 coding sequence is TGTGCCAGCAGCCCCCCAGGGGCCCCCACAGATACGCAGTATTTT.